This TCR beta chain was identified during a study of T-cell reconstitution after alpha-beta-depleted transplantation in children. This CDR3 region has 12 residues. Deletions cut 3 bases from V and 0 bases from J, with 3 bases between. Germline V gene sequence: CDR1 LGHDT, CDR2 YNNKEL (reference sequence). Turning to this clonotype: Its antigen is as yet unknown.

Regarding the study as a whole: Reports say that about two months after transplant, the alpha-beta T cells came out of several hundred graft clones that had expanded. Newly produced T cells mostly provided counts and TCRbeta diversity after one year, as hyperexpanded clones declined. High day-60 TCRbeta diversity in some patients came from surviving recipient T cells and thymic progenitors.

The TCRbeta library was prepared with unique molecular identifiers. MiXCR, run by TCRdb on the PCR reads, gives a single entry per CDR3 protein. The sample consists of hundreds of thousands of distinct CDR3 sequences, 24% of them appearing once. Source: PBMCs, mostly from graft donor cells, taken 360 days after TCRalphabeta/CD19-depleted stem cell transplant. The sequence came from a female patient aged 2 to 10 who had a stem cell transplant for congenital amegakaryocytic thrombocytopenia, so the T cells may come from the graft donor. The V call is TRBV3-1, the J call TRBJ2-7; D ambiguous. CDR3 sequence reads: CASSHISYEQYF. CDR3 sequence (DNA): TGTGCCAGCAGCCACATCTCCTACGAGCAGTACTTC.